These 30 T cell receptor beta chains share one sample of origin, sequenced in a study of PD-1 blockade in classical Hodgkin lymphoma. All the patients suffered relapse after autologous stem cell transplantation, and brentuximab vedotin exposure differed. Data came from immunoSEQ multiplex PCR; TCRdb stores just in-frame clones and leaves some out. Here the sample spans 25,000 to 35,000 clones, around 68% being singletons. The starting material was peripheral blood mononuclear cells (PBMCs), obtained before the second cycle of nivolumab. The receptors shown here come from a human donor with classical Hodgkin lymphoma.

This chain links TRBV5-6 with TRBJ1-4; D is perhaps TRBD1 (5 bases). Deletions cut 1 base from V and 8 bases from J, with 12 bases between. CDR3 length: 14 residues. Germline V gene lookup returns CDR1 SGHDT and CDR2 YYEEEE. CDR3 sequence reads: CASSLRDPGEKLFF. In DNA, the CDR3 is TGTGCCAGCAGCTTGAGGGACCCCGGGGAAAAACTGTTTTTT.

This chain connects TRBV7-6 to TRBJ1-2; the D gene is possibly TRBD1 (6 bases). The CDR3 has 15 amino acids. Germline V CDR1 and CDR2: SGHVS, FNYEAQ. The V end was cut by 4 bases, the J end by 2 bases, with 14 bases between. CDR3 bases: TGTGCCAGCAGCTCCCAATGGGGGGCGAACTATGGCTACACCTTC. Protein: CASSSQWGANYGYTF.

The chain recombines TRBV6-1 with TRBJ2-5; the D is unclear. The CDR3 loop spans 15 amino acids. The germline V and J ends were trimmed by 6 bases and 2 bases, with 16 bases remaining between them. The germline V gene encodes CDR1 MNHNS and CDR2 SASEGT. CDR3 region: CASRPVDLPQETQYF. As DNA, the CDR3 is TGTGCCAGCAGACCCGTTGACTTACCTCAAGAGACCCAGTACTTC.

This clone was observed a single time. The V and J genes are TRBV6-4 and TRBJ2-3; 9 bases line up with TRBD1. Trimming took 4 bases from V and 0 from J; bases not matched to a gene: 5. The CDR3 runs to 16 residues. Germline V gene sequence: CDR1 MRHNA, CDR2 SNTAGT. As DNA, the CDR3 is TGTGCCAGCAGTGCCACAGGGGGCGCGAGCACAGATACGCAGTATTTT. Amino acids: CASSATGGASTDTQYF.

V is TRBV6-5 and J is TRBJ1-4; D is uncertain. With 6 bases removed from V and 2 bases from J, the gap between germline ends came to 7 bases. The CDR3 contains 13 residues. CDR1 is MNHEY, CDR2 SVGAGI, per germline. The CDR3 nucleotides read TGTGCCAGCAGGGGGTGGACTAATGAAAAACTGTTTTTT. Encoded protein: CASRGWTNEKLFF.

The J gene is TRBJ2-1, the V gene TRBV7-2; TRBD2 aligns across 12 bases. Unmatched junction bases numbered 8, after V lost 4 bases and J lost 7 bases. CDR1 and CDR2 (germline): SGHTA, FQGNSA. The CDR3 is 16 amino acids. The CDR3 DNA reads as TGTGCCAGCAGCTCCAAGACTAGCGGGGGTCGTAATGAGCAGTTCTTC. Protein product: CASSSKTSGGRNEQFF.

This clone was observed a handful of times. The J gene is TRBJ2-3, the V gene TRBV30; the D gene could be TRBD1 or TRBD2 (5 bases each). The CDR3 consists of 16 residues. Germline V CDR1 and CDR2: GTSNPN, SVGIG (reference sequence). V was clipped by 2 bases and J by 0 bases, with 15 bases between them. CDR3 DNA: TGTGCCTGGAGTCCCGAGGGGTTGTCTAGCACAGATACGCAGTATTTT. Translation: CAWSPEGLSSTDTQYF. The variable domain in full, completed from reference TRBV30 and TRBJ2-3, reads SQTIHQWPATLVQPVGSPLSLECTVEGTSNPNLYWYRQAAGRGLQLLFYSVGIGQISSEVPQNLSASRPQDRQFILSSKKLLLSDSGFYLCAWSPEGLSSTDTQYFGPGTRLTVL.

This chain uses TRBV2 with TRBJ2-7; D could derive from TRBD1 or TRBD2 (5 bases each). This CDR3 has 14 residues. Germline lookup yields CDR1 SNHLY and CDR2 FYNNEI. Trimming took 7 bases from V and 0 from J, leaving 13 bases between them. The CDR3 bases are TGTGCCAGCACACGGGACGTACTCTCCTACGAGCAGTACTTC. As protein: CASTRDVLSYEQYF.

V gene TRBV4-1 combines with J gene TRBJ2-7; D could derive from TRBD1 or TRBD2 (5 bases each). Germline CDR1 is MGHRA and CDR2 is YSYEKL. CDR3 length: 16 amino acids. Deletions cut 0 bases from V and 4 bases from J, with 16 bases between. For the CDR3, the DNA is TGCGCCAGCAGCCAAGATAAGGGACCCCTCGGATACGAGCAGTACGTC. This encodes CASSQDKGPLGYEQYV.

V is TRBV30 and J is TRBJ1-6; TRBD1 might be the D (6 bases). With 3 bases removed from V and 9 bases from J, the gap between germline ends came to 15 bases. The CDR3 totals 14 residues. Germline assignment: CDR1 GTSNPN and CDR2 SVGIG (reference sequence). The CDR3 DNA follows: TGTGCCTGGAGCGCTACAGGGCTTGCTTCACCCCTCCACTTT. This sequence encodes CAWSATGLASPLHF.

The chain combines TRBV5-4 with TRBJ1-4; D unclear. Trimming took 4 bases from V and 5 from J, leaving 6 bases between them. Germline-derived CDR1 and CDR2 are SGHNT and YYREEE (reference sequence). The CDR3 contains 12 residues. This CDR3 reads CASSARNEKLFF. CDR3 DNA sequence: TGTGCCAGCAGCGCCCGCAATGAAAAACTGTTTTTT.

This rearrangement joins TRBV12-5 to TRBJ1-1; D might be TRBD1 (6 bases). Germline V gene data show CDR1 as LGHNT and CDR2 as FRNRAP. Trimming left V 2 bases short and J 5 bases short, with 21 bases between. The length of the CDR3 is 17 residues. The CDR3 here is CASGLFTGLSGWTEAFF. As DNA, the CDR3 is TGTGCTAGTGGTTTGTTTACAGGGTTATCGGGTTGGACTGAAGCTTTCTTT.

The chain employs TRBV4-1 and TRBJ1-5; D is unresolved. Germline V gene lookup returns CDR1 MGHRA and CDR2 YSYEKL. This CDR3 comprises 11 residues. V lost 2 bases, J lost 7 bases, and 3 bases lay in between. CDR3 sequence reads: CASSQNQPQHF. The CDR3 bases are TGCGCCAGCAGCCAAAACCAGCCCCAGCATTTT.

The CDR3 sequence: CASSFGGGSNEKLFF. The CDR3 DNA reads as TGTGCCAGCAGTTTTGGGGGAGGAAGTAATGAAAAACTGTTTTTT. The V gene is TRBV28, the J gene TRBJ1-4; D possibly corresponds to TRBD1 (5 bases). The CDR3 contains 15 residues. Germline V CDR1 and CDR2: MDHEN, SYDVKM. Deletions cut 3 bases from V and 4 bases from J, with 12 bases between.

The rearrangement joins TRBV6-6 to TRBJ1-1; no firm D call. This CDR3 region has 13 residues. V lost 7 bases to trimming and J lost 5 bases, with 14 bases between them. Per germline, CDR1 MNHNY and CDR2 SVGAGI (reference sequence). The CDR3 nucleotides are TGTGCCAGCACCCTTCAAAGCGGGACTGAAGCTTTCTTT. Translated: CASTLQSGTEAFF.

The rearrangement links TRBV4-1 to TRBJ1-6, with 7 bases matching TRBD1. This CDR3 contains 17 residues. Germline V CDR1 and CDR2: MGHRA, YSYEKL. V trimming: 1 base; J trimming: 4 bases; junction bases outside the gene matches: 7. CDR3 in DNA: TGCGCCAGCAGCCAAGGAGTTCGGGACAGATATAATTCACCCCTCCACTTT. Translation: CASSQGVRDRYNSPLHF.

This rearrangement joins TRBV7-8 to TRBJ2-3; 13 nucleotides line up with TRBD2. CDR1 is SGHVS, CDR2 FQNEAQ, per germline. CDR3 length: 18 amino acids. V lost 5 bases and J lost 3; bases outside the gene matches: 11. For the CDR3, the DNA is TGTGCCAGCAGCCCCCGACTAGCGGGGGGCGGAGGAACAGATACGCAGTATTTT. Translated, it gives CASSPRLAGGGGTDTQYF.

The rearrangement joins TRBV6-1 to TRBJ2-3, with D hard to call. The CDR3 loop spans 12 amino acids. V lost 5 bases and J lost 2, with 5 bases in between. Germline assignment: CDR1 MNHNS and CDR2 SASEGT. The CDR3: CASSLPTDTQYF. The CDR3 nucleotides read TGTGCCAGCAGTTTGCCCACAGATACGCAGTATTTT.

The chain carries TRBV5-6 and TRBJ2-1; D assignment may be TRBD1 or TRBD2 (5 bases each). Trimming removed 2 bases from V and 3 bases from J, with 12 bases in between. Germline CDR1 SGHDT, CDR2 YYEEEE. The CDR3 covers 15 residues. DNA for the CDR3: TGTGCCAGCAGCTTACAACGGGGCTTCTACAATGAGCAGTTCTTC. It codes for CASSLQRGFYNEQFF.

This chain links TRBV6-5 with TRBJ2-3, with D uncertain. CDR1 and CDR2 (germline): MNHEY, SVGAGI. This CDR3 has 12 residues. Trimming cost V 6 bases and J 2 bases, with 6 bases left between them. The CDR3, as DNA: TGTGCCAGCAGATCCATCACAGATACGCAGTATTTT. Its translation: CASRSITDTQYF.

The chain recombines TRBV10-1 with TRBJ2-6; D perhaps matches TRBD2 (6 bases). CDR3 size: 16 residues. Germline V gene sequence: CDR1 WNHNN, CDR2 SYGVQD (reference sequence). Deletions cut 10 bases from V and 0 bases from J, with 16 bases between. The CDR3: CANTGVTPSGANVLTF. The CDR3 nucleotides read TGCGCCAACACGGGGGTAACCCCCTCTGGGGCCAACGTCCTGACTTTC.

The rearrangement uses TRBV9 and TRBJ2-2, with D perhaps given as TRBD1 or TRBD2 (5 bases each). This CDR3 has 16 residues. Germline CDR1 SGDLS, CDR2 YYNGEE. The ends were cut back, 0 bases at V and 1 base at J, with 10 bases in the middle. CDR3 coding DNA: TGTGCCAGCAGCGTAGTGCCGGGGCTGAACACCGGGGAGCTGTTTTTT. It translates to CASSVVPGLNTGELFF.

This clone was counted a few times. The chain links TRBV5-4 to TRBJ1-1; 11 bases match TRBD1. The germline V gene has CDR1 SGHNT and CDR2 YYREEE (reference sequence). V lost 3 bases, J lost 3 bases, and 1 base stayed unmatched. There are 14 residues in the CDR3. CDR3 sequence (DNA): TGTGCCAGCAGCTGGGGACAGGGGGACACTGAAGCTTTCTTT. Amino acid sequence: CASSWGQGDTEAFF.

The chain couples TRBV18 to TRBJ1-2, with no clear D. The CDR3 totals 12 residues. The V gene's germline CDR1 is KGHSH and CDR2 LQKENI. Trimming pared 2 bases from V and 8 bases from J, leaving 9 bases between. CDR3 bases: TGTGCCAGCTCACCATCCGGTGACGGCTACACCTTC. This encodes CASSPSGDGYTF.

For this clone: The junction shows a germline mismatch at one end, possibly a read error. The chain combines TRBV11-1 with TRBJ2-1; possible D gene TRBD2, 6 bases. The CDR3 runs to 14 residues. Per germline, CDR1 SGHAT and CDR2 FQDESV (reference sequence). The DNA for the CDR3 is TGTGCCAGTAGCTGGCAGGGAGGAGTCAATGAGCAGTTCTTC. Protein sequence: CASSWQGGVNEQFF.

The rearrangement uses TRBV5-1 and TRBJ1-2; D ambiguous. This CDR3 has 14 residues. V gave up 6 bases and J gave up 5 bases, with 17 bases separating them. CDR1 and CDR2 (germline): SGHRS, YFSETQ. CDR3 sequence (DNA): TGCGCCAGCACCCCGGTTGCAGCTTCTTATGGCTACACCTTC. Encoded protein: CASTPVAASYGYTF. The whole variable domain, filled in from reference TRBV5-1 and TRBJ1-2, reads KAGVTQTPRYLIKTRGQQVTLSCSPISGHRSVSWYQQTPGQGLQFLFEYFSETQRNKGNFPGRFSGRQFSNSRSEMNVSTLELGDSALYLCASTPVAASYGYTFGSGTRLTVV.

The chain uses TRBV11-3 and TRBJ2-1; a possible D gene is TRBD2 (5 bases). CDR1 SGHNT and CDR2 YENEEA come from the germline V gene. V lost 11 bases and J lost 9, with 14 bases in between. The CDR3 is 11 residues long. Written as DNA, the CDR3 is TGTGCCTCGAGGGCTGACGGTGAGCAGTTCTTC. Its protein is CASRADGEQFF.

The chain employs TRBV4-3 and TRBJ1-4, with D possibly being TRBD1 (5 bases). CDR3 size: 15 residues. CDR1 LGHNA and CDR2 YSLEER come from the germline V gene. Trimming removed 0 bases at V and 8 bases at J, with 13 bases between. The DNA of the CDR3 is TGCGCCAGCAGCCAAGATAGTGGACACGGCGAAAAACTGTTTTTT. This encodes CASSQDSGHGEKLFF.

The chain couples TRBV5-4 to TRBJ2-2, with D possibly TRBD1 on 6 matching bases. Between the trimmed V and J ends, which lost 0 bases and 1 base, there was a span of 13 bases. The CDR3 spans 17 residues. Per the germline V gene, CDR1 is SGHNT and CDR2 is YYREEE (reference sequence). The DNA for the CDR3 is TGTGCCAGCAGCTTGGAGGGGTGGGACAAGAACACCGGGGAGCTGTTTTTT. This sequence encodes CASSLEGWDKNTGELFF. Filled out from reference TRBV5-4 and TRBJ2-2, the complete variable domain reads ETGVTQSPTHLIKTRGQQVTLRCSSQSGHNTVSWYQQALGQGPQFIFQYYREEENGRGNFPPRFSGLQFPNYSSELNVNALELDDSALYLCASSLEGWDKNTGELFFGEGSRLTVL.

The V gene is TRBV5-1, the J gene TRBJ1-4; D is uncertain. This CDR3 has 16 amino acids. The V gene's germline CDR1 is SGHRS and CDR2 YFSETQ. V dropped 0 bases and J dropped 7 bases, with 16 bases sitting between them. CDR3 loop: CASSLDSSPEGEKLFF. The CDR3 DNA reads TGCGCCAGCAGCTTGGACAGTTCACCGGAGGGTGAAAAACTGTTTTTT.